One and the same sample provided the 2 T cell receptor beta chains below, sequenced in a study of OX40 agonist ivuxolimab in advanced cancers. Method: immunoSEQ multiplex PCR; TCRdb's copy keeps in-frame clones and lacks some. In the table there are roughly 90,000 clones, roughly 89% of which are singletons. Specimen: CD4+ or CD8+ T cells sorted from blood, collected in a trial of the OX40 agonist ivuxolimab. These receptors all stem from an adult with an advanced solid tumor such as melanoma, head and neck, liver or kidney cancer.

The V gene is TRBV2, the J gene TRBJ2-6, with D hard to call. Trimming took off 5 bases at V and 0 bases at J, with 11 bases between the two ends. Germline CDR1 is SNHLY and CDR2 is FYNNEI. This CDR3 is built from 16 residues. Here the CDR3 reads CASSLDRFSGANVLTF. As DNA, the CDR3 is TGTGCCAGCAGTCTTGACCGATTCTCTGGGGCCAACGTCCTGACTTTC.

The DNA for the CDR3 is TGTGCCATCAGTGATGGGACTAGCGCGAATGAGCAGTTCTTC. This translates into CAISDGTSANEQFF. This rearrangement joins TRBV10-3 to TRBJ2-1, with 10 bases that match TRBD2. Germline V gives CDR1 ENHRY, CDR2 SYGVKD. The CDR3 sequence is 14 residues long. With 3 bases clipped from V and 7 bases from J, the junction kept 3 bases outside the gene matches.